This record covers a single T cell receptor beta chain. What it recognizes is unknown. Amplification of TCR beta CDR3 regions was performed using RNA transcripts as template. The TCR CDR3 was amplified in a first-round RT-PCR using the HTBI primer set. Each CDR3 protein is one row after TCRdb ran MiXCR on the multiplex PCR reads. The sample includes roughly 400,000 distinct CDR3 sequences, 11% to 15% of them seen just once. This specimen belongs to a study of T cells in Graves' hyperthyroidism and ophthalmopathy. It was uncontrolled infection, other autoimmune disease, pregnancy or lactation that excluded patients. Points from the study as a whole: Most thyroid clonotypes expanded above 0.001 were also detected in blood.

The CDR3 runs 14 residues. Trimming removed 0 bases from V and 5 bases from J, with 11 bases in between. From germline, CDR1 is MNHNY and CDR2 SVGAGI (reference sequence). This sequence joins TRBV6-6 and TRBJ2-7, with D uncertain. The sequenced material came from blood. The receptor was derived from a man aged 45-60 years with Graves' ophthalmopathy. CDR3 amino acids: CASSYSRNPHEQYF. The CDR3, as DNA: TGTGCCAGCAGTTACTCAAGAAATCCCCACGAGCAGTACTTC.